This T cell receptor beta chain was documented in a study of cytomegalovirus exposure and HLA in healthy donors. Regarding the study as a whole: Later analysis associated a missense DCLRE1C variant with TCR beta V- and J-gene trimming.

As concerns this clone: What it recognizes is unknown.

The V segment lost 0 bases and the J segment 3 bases; nucleotides outside the gene matches: 4. Germline V gives CDR1 KGHSH, CDR2 LQKENI. The CDR3 is made up of 16 amino acids. Amplification used 60 Vbeta primers and 13 Jbeta primers. The protocol was immunoSEQ multiplex PCR, while the TCRdb copy is restricted to in-frame clones and leaves out a portion. The sample records around 200,000 clones, roughly four fifths being singletons. The sample taken for sequencing was PBMCs. V usage is TRBV18 and J usage is TRBJ2-5; 10 nucleotides align to TRBD2. This TCR derives from a man aged 50 or older in good health and CMV-seronegative. The CDR3 here is CASSPPTSGSKETQYF. DNA of the CDR3: TGTGCCAGCTCACCACCGACTAGCGGGTCCAAAGAGACCCAGTACTTC.